Given below is one T cell receptor (beta chain) in context. The antigen is not known. This record belongs to a study of human T cells and chemical hapten exposure. Regarding time point: patch test 2, 6 weeks after DPC sensitization. Treatment indicated: therapeutic diphenylcyclopropenone sensitization with weekly scalp DPC. Overall study results and limits: The number of TCRs above 1 in 1000 frequency did not change after DPC sensitization.

TCRdb re-called the RACE reads through MiXCR, storing one row per CDR3 protein. The table records some 100,000 distinct CDR3 sequences, 9.3% of them present only once. Germline CDR1 and CDR2: MNHEY and SMNVEV (reference sequence). After removal of 4 bases from V and 0 bases from J, the junction contained 2 bases not matched to a gene. The CDR3 is made up of 15 amino acids. The chain recombines TRBV27 with TRBJ1-5; 8 nucleotides match TRBD1. The TCR comes from a woman aged 40 to 50 with alopecia areata. Some clones in this sample may be carry-over from other donors' samples. The source was whole blood, collected in connection with sensitization to the hapten diphenylcyclopropenone (DPC). DNA of the CDR3: TGTGCCAGCAGTTCTGGGACAGGTAGCAATCAGCCCCAGCATTTT. It is translated as CASSSGTGSNQPQHF.